This T cell receptor (beta chain) was identified during a study of blood T cell repertoires in COVID-19. In the study overall: Collection of acute and convalescent COVID-19 samples took place in the United States, Italy and Spain. In each case, the material was cDNA or gDNA derived from T cells, B-cell-depleted T cells, or PBMCs.

In the original analysis: Reference gene primer amplification gave estimated nucleated cell counts. The repertoire was sequenced with immunoSEQ multiplex PCR; TCRdb's copy has only in-frame clones and lacks some. V and J calls and clone size are those listed in that table; D and trimming were worked out from the DNA. The sample holds some 15,000 clones, 70% to 80% seen once. V shed 4 bases and J 8 bases; nucleotides not matched to a gene: 4. Germline V CDR1 and CDR2: ENHRY, SYGVKD. There are 14 residues in the CDR3. The receptor comes from a man in his 60s with acute or convalescent COVID-19. This chain links TRBV10-3 with TRBJ2-1; TRBD2 matches at 11 bases. The specimen sequenced was peripheral blood. Written as DNA, the CDR3 is TGTGCCATCAGTGCCACTAGCGGGAGCCATGAGCAGTTCTTC. Translated, it gives CAISATSGSHEQFF.